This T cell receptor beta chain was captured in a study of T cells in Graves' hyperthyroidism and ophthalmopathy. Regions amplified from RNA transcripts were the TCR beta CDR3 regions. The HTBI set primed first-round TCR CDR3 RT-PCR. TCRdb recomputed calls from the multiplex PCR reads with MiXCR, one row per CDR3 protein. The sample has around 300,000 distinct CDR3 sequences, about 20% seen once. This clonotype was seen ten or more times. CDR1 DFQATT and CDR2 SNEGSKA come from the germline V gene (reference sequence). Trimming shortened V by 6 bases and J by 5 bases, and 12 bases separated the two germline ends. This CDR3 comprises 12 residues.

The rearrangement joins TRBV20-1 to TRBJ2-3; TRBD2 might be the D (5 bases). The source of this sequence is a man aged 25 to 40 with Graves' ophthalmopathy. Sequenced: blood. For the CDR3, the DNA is TGCAGTGCCCCAGACTATGGAGATACGCAGTATTTT. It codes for CSAPDYGDTQYF.